Listed below are T cell receptor beta chains from one sample, sequenced in a study of OX40 agonist ivuxolimab in advanced cancers. Sequenced by immunoSEQ multiplex PCR; TCRdb stores in-frame clones only, minus some. The repertoire has roughly 56,000 clones, 85% of them found once; the top ten carry approximately 5%. This specimen was CD4+ or CD8+ T cells sorted from blood, taken in a trial of the OX40 agonist ivuxolimab. These receptors all come from an adult with an advanced solid tumor such as melanoma, head and neck, liver or kidney cancer. The CDR3 runs from the conserved cysteine through the conserved F or W. A D gene is named only where the DNA matches it firmly. Clone size is stated in some rows and not others, as once, few, many or a class when expanded.

d_gene: .
abundance: .
v_gene: TRBV18
j_gene: TRBJ2-1
CDR3nt: TGTGCCAGCTCACCGACTACATACAATGAGCAGTTCTTC
CDR3aa: CASSPTTYNEQFF

d_gene: .
abundance: .
v_gene: TRBV11-3
j_gene: TRBJ2-1
CDR3nt: TGTGCCAGCAGCTCCCCCGACAGGACCCTCAATGAGCAGTTCTTC
CDR3aa: CASSSPDRTLNEQFF

d_gene: .
abundance: .
v_gene: TRBV29-1
j_gene: TRBJ1-2
CDR3nt: TGCAGCGCAGGGATTAACTATGGCTACACCTTC
CDR3aa: CSAGINYGYTF

d_gene: TRBD2
abundance: .
v_gene: TRBV6-1
j_gene: TRBJ2-7
CDR3nt: TGTGCCAGTGAACTGAGCGGGGCCTTCTCCTACGAGCAGTACTTC
CDR3aa: CASELSGAFSYEQYF

d_gene: TRBD1
abundance: .
v_gene: TRBV29-1
j_gene: TRBJ1-2
CDR3nt: TGCAGCGCCCAAGGACAGGATAACTATGGCTACACCTTC
CDR3aa: CSAQGQDNYGYTF

d_gene: .
abundance: few
v_gene: TRBV11-2
j_gene: TRBJ1-2
CDR3nt: TGTGCCAGCAGCTTATATCCCAGGGACGGCTACACCTTC
CDR3aa: CASSLYPRDGYTF

d_gene: .
abundance: .
v_gene: TRBV5-4
j_gene: TRBJ2-3
CDR3nt: TGTGCCAGCAGCTTGTACGGTAGCACAGATACGCAGTATTTT
CDR3aa: CASSLYGSTDTQYF

d_gene: TRBD2
abundance: once
v_gene: TRBV14
j_gene: TRBJ2-7
CDR3nt: TGTGCCAGCAGCCAGGGACTAGGCAACGAGCAGTACTTC
CDR3aa: CASSQGLGNEQYF

d_gene: .
abundance: .
v_gene: TRBV15
j_gene: TRBJ2-3
CDR3nt: TGTGCCACCAGCACCCAAACGGGGGCAAAGTTTGGAGATACGCAGTATTTT
CDR3aa: CATSTQTGAKFGDTQYF

d_gene: .
abundance: once
v_gene: TRBV7-2
j_gene: TRBJ2-2
CDR3nt: TGTGCCAGCAGCTTAGCGAACGACGGAACCGGGGAGCTGTTTTTT
CDR3aa: CASSLANDGTGELFF

d_gene: .
abundance: .
v_gene: TRBV28
j_gene: TRBJ1-4
CDR3nt: TGTGCCAGCAGGCGAGACAGAGCCGCTTGGGAAAAACTGTTTTTT
CDR3aa: CASRRDRAAWEKLFF